Following are 19 T cell receptor beta chains from one sample sequenced in a study of control samples from healthy donors and cancer patients (dated by TCRdb to about 2020). Library preparation used the immunoSEQ multiplex PCR assay. The table was pulled from immuneACCESS by TCRdb, which kept in-frame rearrangements only. Such tables lose some clones; where checked, under half of the loss comes from unresolved V genes, and the rest has no known cause. The sample yields roughly 95,000 clones; roughly 92% were counted once. The ten largest clones represent approximately 3% of the sample. The sequencing input was blood. The receptors here all came from a human donor in good health. The donor label of this sample is uncertain.

This clone came up a few times. The chain employs TRBV6-1 and TRBJ1-2; D ambiguous. The CDR3 sequence is 13 residues long. The V gene's germline CDR1 is MNHNS and CDR2 SASEGT. V lost 3 bases and J 1 base, leaving 6 bases between the germline ends. The CDR3 DNA reads as TGTGCCAGCAGTGATGGGGTTAACTATGGCTACACCTTC. Amino acids: CASSDGVNYGYTF.

The chain couples TRBV2 to TRBJ1-2, with 7 bases identical to TRBD1. J lost 4 bases, V lost 7 bases, and 9 bases had no gene match. Germline CDR1 reads SNHLY; CDR2 reads FYNNEI. This CDR3 region has 14 residues. DNA of the CDR3: TGTGCCAGCACTCCAGGGGGGGACAGCTATGGCTACACCTTC. Translating it yields CASTPGGDSYGYTF.

On this clone: Germline and junction disagree at one end, which may indicate a read error. The chain employs TRBV5-1 and TRBJ2-3, with 9 bases lining up with TRBD1. This CDR3 has 14 residues. Germline V lookup: CDR1 SGHRS, CDR2 YFSETQ. Here the CDR3 DNA reads TGCGCCAGCAGCGTGGGACAGGGCCCAGATGCGCAGTATTTT. It specifies CASSVGQGPDAQYF.

This clone showed up just once. This chain connects TRBV10-3 to TRBJ1-1, with TRBD1 as a possible D gene (5 bases). The V end lost 2 bases, the J end lost 4 bases, and 8 bases lay between the germline ends. Per the germline V gene, CDR1 is ENHRY and CDR2 is SYGVKD. The CDR3 has 13 amino acids. The CDR3 here is CAISETGGTEAFF. The CDR3 DNA follows: TGTGCCATCAGTGAGACAGGAGGCACTGAAGCTTTCTTT.

As concerns this clone: One end of the junction varies from germline; a read error may be responsible. The chain has TRBV2 and TRBJ2-7; either TRBD1 or TRBD2 may supply D (5 bases each). There are 13 residues in the CDR3. CDR1 SNHLY and CDR2 FYNNEI come from the germline V gene. The CDR3 reads CASSEGTLYEQYF. In DNA form, the CDR3 reads TGTGCCAGCAGCGAAGGGACCCTCTACGAGCAGTACTTC.

The chain combines TRBV7-9 with TRBJ2-5; TRBD1 is a possible D gene (6 bases). The germline V gene encodes CDR1 SEHNR and CDR2 FQNEAQ (reference sequence). The CDR3 totals 14 residues. V lost 1 base to trimming and J lost 5 bases, with 11 bases between them. The CDR3 nucleotides read TGTGCCAGCAGCTTAGGTGGGGGCCCGGAGACCCAGTACTTC. It codes for CASSLGGGPETQYF.

The rearrangement uses TRBV24-1 and TRBJ1-5, with unresolved D. The CDR3 spans 13 residues. The V end was cut by 7 bases, the J end by 0 bases, with 6 bases between. Germline lookup yields CDR1 KGHDR and CDR2 SFDVKD. CDR3 coding DNA: TGTGCCACCAGCCGAGCTAGCAATCAGCCCCAGCATTTT. This encodes CATSRASNQPQHF.

The J gene is TRBJ1-1, the V gene TRBV6-5, with 8 bases that match TRBD1. Germline CDR1 is MNHEY and CDR2 is SVGAGI. The ends lost 4 bases at V and 0 bases at J; junction bases unmatched: 7. CDR3 length equals 16 residues. CDR3: CASSSQTGAMNTEAFF. The DNA for the CDR3 is TGTGCCAGCAGTTCCCAGACAGGGGCCATGAACACTGAAGCTTTCTTT.

A few counts support this clone. This chain joins TRBV7-8 and TRBJ1-1; D remains unclear. V was shortened by 2 bases and J by 1 base, with 8 bases between the two germline ends. The CDR3 is 14 amino acids. Germline-derived CDR1 and CDR2 are SGHVS and FQNEAQ. The CDR3 sequence: CASSLIQSNTEAFF. The CDR3 region has the DNA TGTGCCAGCAGCTTAATCCAGTCGAACACTGAAGCTTTCTTT. Together with reference TRBV7-8 and TRBJ1-1, the CDR3 gives the full variable domain: GAGVSQSPRYKVAKRGQDVALRCDPISGHVSLFWYQQALGQGPEFLTYFQNEAQLDKSGLPSDRFFAERPEGSVSTLKIQRTQQEDSAVYLCASSLIQSNTEAFFGQGTRLTVV.

This chain joins TRBV24-1 and TRBJ2-1; D gene ambiguous. Germline CDR1 is KGHDR and CDR2 is SFDVKD. V lost 3 bases, J lost 4 bases, and 9 bases lay in between. This CDR3 has 14 amino acids. CDR3 protein: CATSDAKPYNEQFF. For the CDR3, the DNA is TGTGCCACCAGTGATGCCAAGCCTTACAATGAGCAGTTCTTC.

The rearrangement joins TRBV4-1 to TRBJ1-1; no reliable D call. The CDR3 has 16 residues. Per the germline V gene, CDR1 is MGHRA and CDR2 is YSYEKL. Between the trimmed V and J ends, which lost 0 bases and 4 bases, there was a span of 15 bases. The CDR3 spells CASSQDQLGGGTEAFF. CDR3 coding DNA: TGCGCCAGCAGCCAAGATCAACTGGGAGGAGGCACTGAAGCTTTCTTT.

The gene calls are TRBV30 and TRBJ1-6, with TRBD1 matching 9 bases. Unmatched junction bases numbered 8, after V lost 4 bases and J lost 10 bases. The CDR3 extends over 14 amino acids. Germline lookup yields CDR1 GTSNPN and CDR2 SVGIG (reference sequence). The CDR3 reads CAWTQGAGQSPLHF. CDR3 bases: TGTGCCTGGACACAGGGGGCAGGACAATCACCCCTCCACTTT.

DNA for the CDR3: TGTGCCAGCAGCGAGGGGGCTGAAGCTTTCTTT. This sequence encodes CASSEGAEAFF. V is TRBV7-9 and J is TRBJ1-1; the D gene is possibly TRBD1 (6 bases). Germline V gene data show CDR1 as SEHNR and CDR2 as FQNEAQ (reference sequence). V dropped 5 bases and J dropped 6 bases, with 7 bases sitting between them. This CDR3 has 11 amino acids.

CDR3 in DNA: TGTGCCAGCAGTTATTTGGTTGGTCAGCCCCAGCATTTT. It is translated as CASSYLVGQPQHF. The chain is built from TRBV6-2 or TRBV6-3 and TRBJ1-5; D gene ambiguous. Deletions cut 3 bases from V and 6 bases from J, with 9 bases between. CDR1 is MNHEY, CDR2 SVGEGT, per germline. This CDR3 region has 13 residues.

The rearrangement uses TRBV27 and TRBJ2-7, with 10 bases lining up with TRBD2. This CDR3 is 15 amino acids long. CDR1 and CDR2 from the germline V gene are MNHEY and SMNVEV (reference sequence). The V gene end was trimmed by 4 bases and the J gene end by 0 bases; junction bases not matched to a gene: 3. CDR3 DNA sequence: TGTGCCAGCAGTTCCCGGACTAGCGGCTCCTACGAGCAGTACTTC. It is translated as CASSSRTSGSYEQYF.

This chain joins TRBV4-2 and TRBJ2-1, with 11 bases matching TRBD2. With V trimmed by 5 bases and J by 7 bases, 4 bases remained unmatched. The V gene's germline CDR1 is LGHNA and CDR2 YNFKEQ. This CDR3 is built from 14 residues. In DNA, the CDR3 is TGTGCCAGCAGCTATAGCGGGGGGGGAAATGAGCAGTTCTTC. Translated, it gives CASSYSGGGNEQFF.

The chain is built from TRBV6-5 and TRBJ1-2; possibly TRBD1 for D (5 bases). The CDR3 sequence is 13 residues long. Trimming removed 7 bases at V and 8 bases at J, with 17 bases between. Germline assignment: CDR1 MNHEY and CDR2 SVGAGI. The CDR3 nucleotides read TGTGCCAGCACCTTGTCGGGGGTGGAGGGCTACACCTTC. Translated, it gives CASTLSGVEGYTF.

This chain uses TRBV18 with TRBJ1-1; 7 positions match TRBD1. The trim removed 3 bases at V and 6 bases at J, leaving 7 bases unmatched. CDR1 is KGHSH and CDR2 is LQKENI in the germline V gene. The CDR3 is made up of 14 amino acids. The chain's CDR3 is CASSPRQGLAEAFF. Written as DNA, the CDR3 is TGTGCCAGCTCACCCCGACAGGGTCTCGCTGAAGCTTTCTTT.

V is TRBV19 and J is TRBJ1-1; D unclear. CDR1 is LNHDA, CDR2 SQIVND, per germline (reference sequence). This CDR3 is built from 13 residues. The germline V and J ends were trimmed by 4 bases and 0 bases, with 6 bases remaining between them. The CDR3 DNA reads as TGTGCCAGTAGTACCCAGATGAACACTGAAGCTTTCTTT. It encodes CASSTQMNTEAFF.